The source of this T cell receptor beta chain is a study of cytomegalovirus exposure and HLA in healthy donors (dated by TCRdb to about 2017). Regarding the complete study: An earlier analysis of several hundred of the donors reported 250 to 300 Gb of sequence data and roughly 100 million unique TCR beta sequences from some 180 million T cells. An early release that covered several hundred HLA-typed donors contained 250 to 350 gigabases of sequencing data and 70 million to 100 million unique TCR sequences. Of the approximately 400 genotyped donors, over 70% fell in the genetic ancestry cluster associated with self-reported Caucasian donors. The study aimed to test whether cataloging public T cell receptors could reveal signatures of past pathogen exposure. The T cell repertoires of some 670 subjects were profiled by immunosequencing and related to cytomegalovirus serostatus. A separate validation cohort of approximately 120 different subjects was used in addition to the roughly 720-subject first cohort. The study combined high-throughput TCR immunosequencing, statistical association of individual TCRs with disease status, and machine learning to predict cytomegalovirus infection status. In a later analysis, previously published TCR beta repertoires from about 640 donors were re-analyzed and high-resolution HLA genotyping was added so that TCR occurrence patterns could be studied. In the later analysis, no new phenotypic data were used to find candidate immune exposures; instead, reliance was placed on TCR beta sequences and their occurrence across donors. An earlier analysis of some 500 of the donors used high-throughput TCR beta sequencing to judge whether each TCR beta V gene segment behaved as functional or pseudogenic. Donor age, sex, ethnicity and CMV serostatus were collected together with the repertoire data. A later genetic analysis used genome-wide SNP genotypes for about three fifths of the 666 donors, treating that subset as a discovery cohort. All discovery cohort repertoires had been generated using a single sequencing platform. Class I and class II HLA loci were covered by the typing at four-digit resolution. The number of donors typed differed by locus, with 629-630 for A, B, C, DRB1 and DQB1, around 520 for DQA1, 600 to 610 for DPA1, and approximately 470 for DPB1. Four or five DR-DQ haplotypes were handled as single units for association and clustering, since linkage in the cohort was strong. Across around 400 genotyped donors of the cohort, an average of about 250,000 unique TCR beta nucleotide sequences per donor were sequenced, and roughly 18% of those sequences were non-productive. Overall results and qualifications from the work: An association between a missense DCLRE1C variant and V-gene and J-gene trimming of TCR beta chains was found in a later genetic analysis and replicated in an independent cohort. The presence/absence analyses assumed that sequencing depth was roughly uniform across donors, and that assumption may not be true. An earlier analysis of approximately 570 of the donors showed that most TCR beta V segments appeared in productive rearrangements either about 90% or about 30% of the time, which broadly matched IMGT annotations. While some public TCRs were present in many individuals, most TCR sequences turned up only very rarely across donors. Several of the top co-occurrence clusters appeared to be linked to parvovirus B19, influenza, CMV and Epstein-Barr virus, according to a later analysis. The study gave a list of roughly 150 TCR beta chains associated with cytomegalovirus. Immune exposure information for the cohort was limited to CMV serostatus. A later genetic analysis reported fewer N-insertions in productive TCRs among donors in an Asian-associated ancestry cluster than the roughly 650-donor mean. A later analysis associated roughly 17,000 TCR beta sequences with specific HLA alleles at a false discovery rate of 0.05. Linkage disequilibrium might explain the correlated functional status among segregating V segments, but an unknown experimental factor could not be excluded. A cluster of highly shared sequence variants was judged likely to represent a technical artifact of the sequencing pipeline. A later analysis found that TCR association rates varied across HLA loci, with DRB1 alleles showing the most associated TCRs and HLA-C alleles the fewest. The classifier was reported to diagnose cytomegalovirus status with high specificity and sensitivity in both the original cohort and the validation cohort. In this cohort, only TCR beta chains were sequenced, and detectable features were limited by the absence of alpha or paired-chain data. A further reported finding was that TCR beta sequences accurately predicted the HLA-A and HLA-B alleles for most subjects in the first cohort. When HLA alleles, especially DR and DQ, strongly co-occurred, TCR associations were difficult to assign to individual alleles. Roughly 17 rarely observed V segments, including chromosome 9 orphons, were excluded from the earlier analysis of just under 600 of the donors because counts were too low. Compared with equally common non-associated chains, HLA-associated TCR beta chains in a later analysis were more clonally expanded and had lower generation probabilities. According to a later analysis, most CMV-associated TCR beta chains appeared to be HLA-restricted, and the HLA associations seemed to be driven largely by CMV exposure. According to the authors, the approach could potentially be generalized to other disease states and immunological phenotypes. Because the 87-base-pair reads could not distinguish some IMGT-functional V segments, including TRBV6-2 and TRBV6-3, those segments were excluded. HLA typing was unavailable for some donors at each locus, so association tests used only the typed subset. In vitro tests confirmed that three of the cytomegalovirus-associated TCR beta chains recognize cytomegalovirus antigens.

Sequences SNHLY (CDR1) and FYNNEI (CDR2) are obtained from the germline V gene. The germline V end is reduced by 0 bases and the J end by 5 bases; junction bases left unmatched: 3. The CDR3, from cysteine to phenylalanine, totals 15 residues. Just CDR3 DNA is preserved here, 45 bases in frame from base 1. On this clone itself: The antigen it recognizes is unknown. One base away there is no much larger clone; base qualities are not given.

The cohort was made up of hundreds of healthy bone marrow donors. At the time of sampling, every cohort member was nominally healthy, though immune exposures that went unrecorded were likely present. The donor was CMV seronegative and belonged to the group of several hundred seronegative cohort members. A peripheral blood sample was provided by each donor, and peripheral blood mononuclear cells were used for TCR beta sequencing. Genomic DNA extraction from the blood cell samples was performed with the Qiagen DNeasy Blood Extraction Kit. Preparation of the library involved the immunoSEQ multiplex PCR assay. For the multiplex PCR, a mixture combining 60 forward primers for TCR Vbeta segments and 13 reverse primers for TCR Jbeta segments was used. A multiplex PCR assay on genomic DNA amplified the CDR3 region of rearranged TCR beta genes. The Illumina HiSeq System was used to sequence the amplified TCR beta libraries as 87-base-pair reads. The original methods were these. A later analysis counted about 82 million unique TCR beta chains across the 600 to 850 repertoires, and 9 million to 14 million of these chains were shared by at least two donors. Raw reads were error-corrected and collapsed into unique sequences by a nearest-neighbor algorithm in which closely related sequences were merged to remove PCR and sequencing errors. Alignment of CDR3 sequences to IMGT reference sequences was used to assign V, D and J gene segments. For a sequence to be retained, a match of at least six nucleotides to both a V gene segment and a J gene segment was required. A rearrangement counted as productive if the CDR3 had no stop codons and remained in frame with V and J, and every other rearrangement counted as non-productive. Following IMGT convention, CDR3 was defined as the stretch from the second conserved V-encoded cysteine up to the conserved J-encoded phenylalanine. In an earlier analysis of more than 550 of the donors, sequences lacking an unambiguous match to a single V gene segment were excluded. An earlier analysis of 587 of the donors called V segments functional above 56.7% productive rearrangements and segregating when the between-donor standard deviation exceeded 5%. A statistical classification framework was built to diagnose cytomegalovirus status from the catalog of TCR beta chain sequences. V and J gene assignment, in a later analysis, came from comparing TCR nucleotide sequences with IMGT/GENE-DB human TR gene sequences. Using the TCRdist pipeline, a later analysis assigned CDR3 sequences along with most-parsimonious VDJ recombination scenarios. A later analysis defined each TCR beta chain by its CDR3 amino acid sequence plus V-gene family, and excluded reads lacking a unique V-gene family. As a way to deal with suspected cross-contamination and a sequencing artifact, a later analysis dropped under 600 nucleotide sequences that were highly shared and had low generation probability. For each public chain, a later analysis derived a clonal expansion index from normalized ranks of inferred template counts within each repertoire. Generation probabilities in a later analysis came from a VDJ recombination model fitted to out-of-frame rearrangements, and those results were checked against IGoR. Hypergeometric tests were used in a later analysis to score TCR-TCR, TCR-HLA and TCR-CMV co-occurrence, with a repertoire-size bias correction applied to the TCR pairs. In a later analysis, false discovery rates were estimated by permuting HLA or CMV assignments 20 times. A later analysis grouped co-occurring TCRs with DBSCAN, adding TCRdist sequence similarity when clustering within HLA-allele-positive subsets. Co-occurrence clustering excluded repertoires with fewer than 30,000 or more than 120,000 public chains, plus five with anomalous nucleotide sharing. TCRdb stores this immuneACCESS table with in-frame sequences only. Part of the clones is absent; in the studies checked, under half of the shortfall reflects unresolved V genes, and no reason is known for the rest. V, J and clone size are taken as reported in that table, and D and trimming were inferred from the DNA itself. This sample is represented by 150,000 or so clones; around 79% of them were singletons. The top ten clones comprise less than 5% of the sample.

The source material was PBMCs. The receptor comes from a male donor in good health and CMV-seronegative. The sequence is built from TRBV2 and TRBJ2-5; 10 junctional bases match TRBD2. The DNA sequence follows: TGTGCCAGCAGTGAAGCCCTAGCGGGGGTGGAGACCCAGTACTTC. This translates into CASSEALAGVETQYF.